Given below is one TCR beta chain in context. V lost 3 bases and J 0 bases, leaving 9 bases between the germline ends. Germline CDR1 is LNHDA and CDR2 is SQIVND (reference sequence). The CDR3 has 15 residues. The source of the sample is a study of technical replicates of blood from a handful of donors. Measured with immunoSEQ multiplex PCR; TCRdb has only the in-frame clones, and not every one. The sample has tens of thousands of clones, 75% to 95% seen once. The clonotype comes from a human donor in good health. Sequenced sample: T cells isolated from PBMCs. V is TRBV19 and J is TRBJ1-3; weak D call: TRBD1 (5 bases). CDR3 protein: CASSIGGASGNTIYF. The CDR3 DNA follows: TGTGCCAGTAGTATCGGAGGGGCCTCTGGAAACACCATATATTTT.